This is a list of T cell receptor beta chains from one sample in a study of blood T cell repertoires in COVID-19. Only in-frame clones appear in the TCRdb table, and some are missing; sequencing was by immunoSEQ multiplex PCR. The sample lists around 58,000 clones; 80% to 95% were seen once. Sequenced input: peripheral blood. Receptors were obtained from a human donor with active COVID-19. The donor label of this sample is uncertain. CDR3s include the opening cysteine and the closing phenylalanine or tryptophan. The D gene is left open where the match is weak. Size is omitted from some rows. Given values are once, few, many or a class for expanded clones.

V	length	D	J	size	CDR3	DNA
TRBV11-2	16	TRBD1	TRBJ2-4	NA	CASSLRGREAKNIQYF	TGTGCCAGCAGCTTAAGGGGGCGCGAGGCCAAAAACATTCAGTACTTC
TRBV11-2	17	TRBD2	TRBJ2-7	NA	CASSERPLAGGRYEQYF	TGTGCCAGCAGCGAGAGACCCTTAGCGGGAGGGCGTTACGAGCAGTACTTC
TRBV5-4	12	NA	TRBJ2-7	NA	CASSLVRDEQYF	TGTGCCAGCAGCTTGGTCCGGGACGAGCAGTACTTC
TRBV5-1	14	TRBD1	TRBJ1-4	NA	CASSLGQGAEKLFF	TGCGCCAGCAGCTTGGGGCAGGGGGCGGAAAAACTGTTTTTT
TRBV19	14	TRBD1	TRBJ2-1	NA	CAVQGRQPNNEQFF	TGTGCCGTACAGGGGCGCCAACCCAACAATGAGCAGTTCTTC
TRBV7-9	14	NA	TRBJ1-1	NA	CASSIDTLNTEAFF	TGTGCCAGCAGCATCGACACCTTGAACACTGAAGCTTTCTTT
TRBV18	17	TRBD1	TRBJ2-6	NA	CASSPSNRGSGANVLTF	TGTGCCAGCTCACCAAGCAACAGGGGCTCTGGGGCCAACGTCCTGACTTTC
TRBV10-3	13	NA	TRBJ2-5	NA	CAISVGAEETQYF	TGTGCCATCAGTGTGGGGGCCGAGGAGACCCAGTACTTC
TRBV11-2	11	NA	TRBJ2-3	NA	CASSLQDTQYF	TGTGCCAGCAGCTTACAAGATACGCAGTATTTT
TRBV2	15	NA	TRBJ2-1	once	CASSGRGKFYNEQFF	TGTGCCAGCAGTGGGAGGGGTAAGTTCTACAATGAGCAGTTCTTC
TRBV7-7	16	TRBD2	TRBJ2-5	NA	CASSKGLAGGQETQYF	TGTGCTAGCAGCAAAGGACTGGCGGGGGGGCAAGAGACCCAGTACTTC
TRBV28	15	TRBD1	TRBJ1-5	NA	CASSLFGQGDQPQHF	TGTGCCAGCAGTTTATTCGGACAGGGGGATCAGCCCCAGCATTTT
TRBV11-3	15	TRBD1	TRBJ2-5	NA	CASSLRRQGEETQYF	TGTGCCAGCAGCCTCCGTAGGCAGGGGGAAGAGACCCAGTACTTC
TRBV20-1	14	NA	TRBJ2-2	NA	CSASRGADTGELFF	TGCAGTGCTAGTCGGGGGGCCGACACCGGGGAGCTGTTTTTT
TRBV29-1	18	TRBD2	TRBJ2-1	NA	CSVEDWASGRFLYNEQFF	TGCAGCGTTGAAGATTGGGCTAGCGGGAGGTTTTTGTACAATGAGCAGTTCTTC
TRBV19	13	TRBD1	TRBJ1-2	NA	CASNKAGGPGYTF	TGTGCCAGTAACAAGGCAGGGGGCCCTGGCTACACCTTC
TRBV7-9	14	NA	TRBJ2-1	NA	CASSIPDARNEQFF	TGTGCCAGCAGCATCCCCGACGCCAGGAATGAGCAGTTCTTC
TRBV19	12	NA	TRBJ1-1	NA	CASRTENTEAFF	TGTGCCAGTAGGACAGAGAACACTGAAGCTTTCTTT
TRBV12-3/TRBV12-4	11	NA	TRBJ2-5	NA	CASRGSGTQYF	TGTGCCAGCAGGGGTAGCGGGACCCAGTACTTC
TRBV9	13	NA	TRBJ2-7	NA	CASSVGPADEQYF	TGTGCCAGCAGCGTGGGTCCGGCGGACGAGCAGTACTTC
TRBV7-9	13	TRBD1	TRBJ1-4	NA	CASSPGTDEKLFF	TGTGCCAGCAGCCCCGGGACAGACGAAAAACTGTTTTTT
TRBV19	16	NA	TRBJ2-1	NA	CASSINAGATYNEQFF	TGTGCCAGTAGTATAAATGCGGGGGCCACCTACAATGAGCAGTTCTTC
TRBV11-2	15	NA	TRBJ1-1	NA	CASSLNPFSDTEAFF	TGTGCCAGCAGCTTAAATCCCTTTTCCGACACTGAAGCTTTCTTT
TRBV7-3	14	NA	TRBJ2-3	NA	CASSAALHTDTQYF	TGTGCCAGCAGCGCGGCCCTCCACACAGATACGCAGTATTTT
TRBV11-3	13	TRBD1	TRBJ2-1	NA	CASSQTGYNEQFF	TGTGCCAGCAGCCAGACAGGGTACAATGAGCAGTTCTTC
TRBV7-8	15	TRBD2	TRBJ2-1	NA	CASSLVSGRADEQFF	TGTGCCAGCAGCTTAGTTAGCGGGAGGGCCGATGAGCAGTTCTTC
TRBV2	14	NA	TRBJ1-2	NA	CASPRTATNYGYTF	TGTGCCAGCCCGAGGACAGCCACTAACTATGGCTACACCTTC
TRBV30	14	NA	TRBJ2-7	NA	CAWSVQGGTYEQYF	TGTGCCTGGAGTGTCCAGGGGGGAACCTACGAGCAGTACTTC
TRBV25-1	12	NA	TRBJ1-1	NA	CASSESAGEAFF	TGTGCCAGCAGTGAATCCGCAGGCGAAGCTTTCTTT
TRBV29-1	13	NA	TRBJ1-1	NA	CSVSDISNPEAFF	TGCAGCGTGTCCGACATTTCCAACCCTGAAGCTTTCTTT
TRBV7-9	17	TRBD2	TRBJ2-3	NA	CASSPLVIAGAIDTQYF	TGTGCCAGCAGCCCGTTGGTGATAGCGGGAGCAATAGATACGCAGTATTTT
TRBV2	17	NA	TRBJ2-3	NA	CASSEAPAGTSTDTQYF	TGTGCCAGCAGTGAAGCCCCAGCGGGCACTAGCACAGATACGCAGTATTTT
TRBV9	16	NA	TRBJ2-1	NA	CASSAGPGTFYNEQFF	TGTGCCAGCAGCGCTGGCCCCGGGACATTCTACAATGAGCAGTTCTTC
TRBV19	13	NA	TRBJ1-5	few	CASTGQVNQPQHF	TGTGCCAGTACCGGCCAGGTCAATCAGCCCCAGCATTTT
TRBV5-6	15	TRBD1	TRBJ1-2	NA	CASSLTGGLYYGYTF	TGTGCCAGCAGTCTTACAGGGGGCCTCTACTATGGCTACACCTTC
TRBV10-2	14	NA	TRBJ2-7	few	CASRGGLLIYEQYF	TGCGCCAGCAGGGGGGGACTGCTCATCTACGAGCAGTACTTC
TRBV9	18	TRBD1	TRBJ1-6	once	CASSATGTGSSYNSPLHF	TGTGCCAGCAGCGCCACCGGGACAGGGAGCTCCTATAATTCACCCCTCCACTTT
TRBV27	15	NA	TRBJ1-5	NA	CASSWGLSSNQPQHF	TGTGCCAGCAGTTGGGGACTATCAAGCAATCAGCCCCAGCATTTT
TRBV4-3	16	NA	TRBJ2-2	NA	CASSQLTTGGTGELFF	TGCGCCAGCAGCCAACTGACGACAGGCGGTACCGGGGAGCTGTTTTTT
TRBV7-8	15	NA	TRBJ2-3	NA	CASSPPRQGTDTQYF	TGTGCCAGCAGCCCCCCCAGGCAGGGGACAGATACGCAGTATTTT
TRBV5-4	15	NA	TRBJ1-1	NA	CASSSQGTPRTEAFF	TGTGCCAGCAGCTCCCAAGGGACACCGAGGACTGAAGCTTTCTTT
TRBV9	13	NA	TRBJ1-2	NA	CASSVEQGGGYTF	TGTGCCAGCAGCGTAGAACAGGGCGGTGGCTACACCTTC
TRBV4-1	15	NA	TRBJ2-7	NA	CASSQGWASSYEQYF	TGCGCCAGCAGCCAAGGCTGGGCGAGCTCCTACGAGCAGTACTTC
TRBV4-1	17	NA	TRBJ2-1	NA	CASSQESGSTSYNEQFF	TGCGCCAGCAGCCAAGAAAGCGGTAGCACGAGTTACAATGAGCAGTTCTTC
TRBV6-2/TRBV6-3	17	TRBD2	TRBJ2-2	NA	CASSYSPVAGDTGELFF	TGTGCCAGCAGTTACTCCCCGGTAGCGGGGGACACCGGGGAGCTGTTTTTT
TRBV4-2	15	NA	TRBJ1-5	NA	CASSQAGQLNQPQHF	TGTGCCAGCAGCCAAGCTGGGCAGCTCAATCAGCCCCAGCATTTT
TRBV18	15	TRBD1	TRBJ1-1	NA	CASSLEQGRNTEAFF	TGTGCCAGCTCACTAGAACAGGGGAGGAACACTGAAGCTTTCTTT
TRBV7-3	18	TRBD1	TRBJ1-2	NA	CASSLTILGQGLNYGYTF	TGTGCCAGCAGCTTAACGATTTTGGGACAGGGGCTTAACTATGGCTACACCTTC
TRBV12-3/TRBV12-4	13	TRBD1	TRBJ2-1	NA	CASRMTGGNEQFF	TGTGCCAGCAGAATGACAGGGGGCAATGAGCAGTTCTTC
TRBV5-8	18	TRBD1	TRBJ2-3	NA	CASSAGTGTTPSTDTQYF	TGTGCCAGCAGCGCCGGGACAGGAACAACACCTAGCACAGATACGCAGTATTTT
TRBV5-6	15	TRBD1	TRBJ2-7	NA	CASSQYKTGGDEQYF	TGTGCCAGCAGCCAATATAAGACAGGGGGCGACGAGCAGTACTTC
TRBV5-6	14	NA	TRBJ1-5	NA	CASSLWGRNQPQHF	TGTGCCAGCAGCTTGTGGGGGCGCAATCAGCCCCAGCATTTT
TRBV5-8	13	NA	TRBJ2-7	NA	CASSPGHAYEQYF	TGTGCCAGCAGTCCGGGACACGCCTACGAGCAGTACTTC
TRBV27	13	TRBD1	TRBJ1-2	once	CASSYRGGGGYTF	TGTGCCAGCAGTTACAGGGGAGGCGGTGGCTACACCTTC